One and the same sample provided the 12 T cell receptor beta chains below, sequenced in a study of regulatory T cells in long-lasting Graves disease. Noted time point: persistent/refractory GD, antithyroid drugs over 5 years with positive TRAb. RNA isolated from PBMCs was used to make the TCR library. Through Arm-PCR of CDR3 regions and iRepertoire HTBI primers, TCR beta libraries were built. Each CDR3 protein gets one entry after TCRdb re-called the multiplex PCR reads with MiXCR. The sample carries 350,000 to 500,000 distinct CDR3 sequences, 20% to 25% recorded once. The sample in question was peripheral blood mononuclear cells (PBMCs), obtained when the disease was refractory, from a patient treated with antithyroid drugs. All receptors come from a female donor with Graves disease.

At least ten counts were recorded for this clonotype. The gene calls are TRBV14 and TRBJ2-5, with D tentatively TRBD1 (5 bases). The V gene lost 1 base and the J gene lost 7 bases, with 13 bases spanning the gap. From germline, CDR1 is SGHDN and CDR2 FVKESK. This CDR3 region has 14 residues. This CDR3 reads CASSQVTVRGTQYF. For the CDR3, the DNA is TGTGCCAGCAGCCAAGTGACCGTAAGGGGGACCCAGTACTTC.

This clonotype was recorded many times. This chain links TRBV28 with TRBJ2-5; possibly TRBD2 for D (6 bases). The CDR3 covers 14 residues. The V and J ends lost 6 bases and 5 bases respectively, with 16 bases between them. Germline assignment: CDR1 MDHEN and CDR2 SYDVKM. This CDR3 reads CASSSSARGETQYF. Written as DNA, the CDR3 is TGTGCCAGCAGCTCCTCGGCCCGGGGGGAGACCCAGTACTTC.

In this sample, this clonotype turned up many times. V usage is TRBV6-1 and J usage is TRBJ2-2; the match to TRBD1 covers 8 bases. Trimming cost V 2 bases and J 3 bases; bases outside gene matches: 8. CDR1 and CDR2 (germline): MNHNS, SASEGT. CDR3 length: 17 amino acids. This CDR3 is CASSERRTGFDTGELFF. CDR3 nucleotide sequence: TGTGCCAGCAGTGAACGCAGGACAGGGTTCGACACCGGGGAGCTGTTTTTT.

This clonotype has only one observation. The chain joins TRBV6-1 to TRBJ2-7; D is possibly TRBD1 (5 bases). Trimming took 8 bases from V and 3 from J, leaving 14 bases between them. The germline gives CDR1 MNHNS, CDR2 SASEGT. The CDR3 contains 13 residues. The CDR3 coding sequence is TGTGCCAGCGGCCCCTCGACAGTCTACGAGCAGTACTTC. The encoded protein is CASGPSTVYEQYF.

This clonotype was counted only a few times. The genes are TRBV5-1 and TRBJ2-7; 8 bases line up with TRBD1. Germline values: CDR1 SGHRS, CDR2 YFSETQ. V dropped 4 bases and J dropped 4; count of bases not matched to a gene: 13. CDR3 size: 16 residues. This CDR3 is CASSPGQADPSYEQYF. The CDR3 DNA sequence: TGCGCCAGCAGCCCGGGACAGGCTGACCCCTCGTACGAGCAGTACTTC.

The chain joins TRBV6-1 to TRBJ2-3; D tentatively reads TRBD1 or TRBD2 (6 bases each). V lost 4 bases, J lost 5 bases, and 13 bases lay in between. CDR3 length: 14 residues. Germline V gives CDR1 MNHNS, CDR2 SASEGT. The CDR3 loop reads CASSGPGARDTQYF. Written as DNA, the CDR3 is TGTGCCAGCAGTGGGCCGGGGGCCAGAGATACGCAGTATTTT.

There are many counts of this clonotype. The DNA of the CDR3 is TGTGCCACCAGCAATACGACAGGTGTCTATGGCTACACCTTC. Amino acid sequence: CATSNTTGVYGYTF. The chain combines TRBV15 with TRBJ1-2; D perhaps matches TRBD1 (6 bases). V was shortened by 4 bases and J by 4 bases, with 13 bases between the two germline ends. CDR3 length: 14 residues. The germline V gene has CDR1 LNHNV and CDR2 YYDKDF (reference sequence).

This clonotype has just a few counts. The chain is built from TRBV27 and TRBJ2-5, with 8 bases that match TRBD1. The CDR3 totals 14 residues. Trimming removed 5 bases from V and 5 bases from J; junction bases left unmatched: 7. In germline, CDR1 is MNHEY, CDR2 SMNVEV (reference sequence). CDR3 nucleotide sequence: TGTGCCAGCAGTCCCAGGGGGCGCGGGGAGACCCAGTACTTC. It yields the protein CASSPRGRGETQYF.

Concerning this clonotype itself: A single base separates this from a much larger clone, so it may be a read error. The rearrangement joins TRBV7-3 to TRBJ2-7; a weak D match, TRBD2 (6 bases). This CDR3 spans 16 amino acids. V was clipped by 11 bases and J by 0 bases, with 23 bases between them. CDR1 is SGHTA and CDR2 is FQGTGA in the germline V gene. The CDR3 nucleotides read TGTGCCCTCAGTACCCCTTCGGGACTCGACTCCTACGAGCAGTACTTC. Its protein product is CALSTPSGLDSYEQYF.

The chain carries TRBV20-1 and TRBJ2-7; D possibly corresponds to TRBD2 (6 bases). Germline V gene sequence: CDR1 DFQATT, CDR2 SNEGSKA (reference sequence). Trimming took off 0 bases at V and 2 bases at J, with 14 bases between the two ends. The CDR3 loop spans 15 amino acids. CDR3 sequence reads: CSARDPPAGPYEQYF. The CDR3 DNA reads TGCAGTGCTAGAGATCCCCCAGCGGGCCCCTACGAGCAGTACTTC.

This clonotype turned up a few times. This rearrangement joins TRBV2 to TRBJ2-1, with D possibly TRBD1 on 6 matching bases. Deletions cut 1 base from V and 2 bases from J, with 9 bases between. The germline gives CDR1 SNHLY, CDR2 FYNNEI. The length of the CDR3 is 15 residues. The CDR3 here is CASSEGGQAYNEQFF. The CDR3 DNA is TGTGCCAGCAGTGAAGGGGGGCAAGCCTACAATGAGCAGTTCTTC.

J is TRBJ2-5 and V is TRBV9; D tentatively reads TRBD1 or TRBD2 (6 bases each). The germline V gene has CDR1 SGDLS and CDR2 YYNGEE. The V and J ends lost 0 bases and 3 bases respectively, with 15 bases between them. This CDR3 has 16 residues. The CDR3 nucleotides read TGTGCCAGCAGCGTAGGGATCGGGGGCGCCGAAGAGACCCAGTACTTC. Translated: CASSVGIGGAEETQYF. Together with reference TRBV9 and TRBJ2-5, the CDR3 gives the full variable domain: DSGVTQTPKHLITATGQRVTLRCSPRSGDLSVYWYQQSLDQGLQFLIQYYNGEERAKGNILERFSAQQFPDLHSELNLSSLELGDSALYFCASSVGIGGAEETQYFGPGTRLLVL.